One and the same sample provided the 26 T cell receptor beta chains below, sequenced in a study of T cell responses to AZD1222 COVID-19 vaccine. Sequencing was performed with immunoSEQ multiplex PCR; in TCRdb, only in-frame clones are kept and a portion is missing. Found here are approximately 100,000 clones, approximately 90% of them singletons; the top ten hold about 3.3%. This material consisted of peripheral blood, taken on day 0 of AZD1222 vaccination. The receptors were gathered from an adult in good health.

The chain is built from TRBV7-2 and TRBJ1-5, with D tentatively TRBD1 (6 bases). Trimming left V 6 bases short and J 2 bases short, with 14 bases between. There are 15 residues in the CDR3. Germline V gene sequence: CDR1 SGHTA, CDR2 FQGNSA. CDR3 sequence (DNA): TGTGCCAGCAGATCTACAGGGCACGGCAATCAGCCCCAGCATTTT. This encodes CASRSTGHGNQPQHF.

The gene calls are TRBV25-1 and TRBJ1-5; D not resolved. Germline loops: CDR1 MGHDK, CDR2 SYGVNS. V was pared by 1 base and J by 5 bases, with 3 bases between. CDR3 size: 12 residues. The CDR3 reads CASSEFDQPQHF. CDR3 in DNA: TGTGCCAGCAGTGAATTTGATCAGCCCCAGCATTTT.

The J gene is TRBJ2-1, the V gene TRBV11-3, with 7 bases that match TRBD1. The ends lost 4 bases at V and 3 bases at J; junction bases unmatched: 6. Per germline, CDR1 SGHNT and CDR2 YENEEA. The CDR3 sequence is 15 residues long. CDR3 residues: CASSSGQAVYNEQFF. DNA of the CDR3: TGTGCCAGCAGCTCAGGACAGGCAGTCTACAATGAGCAGTTCTTC.

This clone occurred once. The CDR3: CASSTGTSEGADTQYF. The CDR3 DNA is TGCGCCAGCAGCACCGGGACTAGCGAGGGGGCAGATACGCAGTATTTT. The chain uses TRBV5-1 and TRBJ2-3; 10 nucleotides line up with TRBD2. The CDR3 is made up of 16 amino acids. The germline V gene encodes CDR1 SGHRS and CDR2 YFSETQ. With V trimmed by 4 bases and J by 4 bases, 9 bases remained unmatched.

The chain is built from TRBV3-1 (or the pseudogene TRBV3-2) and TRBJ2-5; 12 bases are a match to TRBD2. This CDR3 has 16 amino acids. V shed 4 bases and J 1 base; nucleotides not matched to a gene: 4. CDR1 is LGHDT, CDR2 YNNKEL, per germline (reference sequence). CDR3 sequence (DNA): TGTGCCAGCAGCCGCGGACTAGCGGGAAGCCAAGAGACCCAGTACTTC. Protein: CASSRGLAGSQETQYF.

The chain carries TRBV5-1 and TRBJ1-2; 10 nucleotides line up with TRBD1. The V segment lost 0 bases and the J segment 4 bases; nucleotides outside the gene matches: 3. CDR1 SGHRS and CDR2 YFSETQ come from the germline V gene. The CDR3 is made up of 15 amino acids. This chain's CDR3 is CASSLVGTGVYGYTF. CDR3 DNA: TGCGCCAGCAGCTTGGTAGGGACAGGGGTCTATGGCTACACCTTC. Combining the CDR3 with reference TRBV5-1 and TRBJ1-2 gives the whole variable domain KAGVTQTPRYLIKTRGQQVTLSCSPISGHRSVSWYQQTPGQGLQFLFEYFSETQRNKGNFPGRFSGRQFSNSRSEMNVSTLELGDSALYLCASSLVGTGVYGYTFGSGTRLTVV.

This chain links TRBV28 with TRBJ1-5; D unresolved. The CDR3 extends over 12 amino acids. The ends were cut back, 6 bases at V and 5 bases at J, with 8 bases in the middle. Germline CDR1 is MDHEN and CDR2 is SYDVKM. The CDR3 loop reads CASRAGDQPQHF. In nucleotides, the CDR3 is TGTGCCAGCAGGGCTGGGGATCAGCCCCAGCATTTT.

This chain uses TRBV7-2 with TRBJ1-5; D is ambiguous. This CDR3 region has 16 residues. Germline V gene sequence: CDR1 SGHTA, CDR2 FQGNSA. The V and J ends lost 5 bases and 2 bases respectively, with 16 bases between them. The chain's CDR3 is CASSPGLSGGNQPQHF. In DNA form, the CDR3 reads TGTGCCAGCAGCCCCGGACTCTCTGGGGGCAATCAGCCCCAGCATTTT. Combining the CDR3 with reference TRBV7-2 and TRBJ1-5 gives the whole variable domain GAGVSQSPSNKVTEKGKDVELRCDPISGHTALYWYRQSLGQGLEFLIYFQGNSAPDKSGLPSDRFSAERTGGSVSTLTIQRTQQEDSAVYLCASSPGLSGGNQPQHFGDGTRLSIL.

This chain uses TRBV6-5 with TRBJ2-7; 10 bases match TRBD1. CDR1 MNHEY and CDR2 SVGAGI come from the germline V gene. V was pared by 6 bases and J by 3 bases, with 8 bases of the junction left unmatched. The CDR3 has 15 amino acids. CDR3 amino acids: CASRGLGQGSYEQYF. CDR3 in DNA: TGTGCCAGCAGGGGACTGGGACAGGGGAGCTACGAGCAGTACTTC.

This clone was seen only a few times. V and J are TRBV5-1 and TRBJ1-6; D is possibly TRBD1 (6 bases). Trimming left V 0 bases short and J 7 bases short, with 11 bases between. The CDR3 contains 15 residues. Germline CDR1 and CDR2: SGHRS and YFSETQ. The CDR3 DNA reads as TGCGCCAGCAGCTTGGAGACAGGTGGGAATTCACCCCTCCACTTT. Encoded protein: CASSLETGGNSPLHF.

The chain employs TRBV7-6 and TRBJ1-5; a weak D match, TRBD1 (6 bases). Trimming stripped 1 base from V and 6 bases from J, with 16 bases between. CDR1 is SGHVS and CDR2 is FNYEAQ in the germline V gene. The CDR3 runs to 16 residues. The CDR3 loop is CASSLGGRGFGQPQHF. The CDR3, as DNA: TGTGCCAGCAGCTTAGGTGGCAGGGGTTTCGGTCAGCCCCAGCATTTT.

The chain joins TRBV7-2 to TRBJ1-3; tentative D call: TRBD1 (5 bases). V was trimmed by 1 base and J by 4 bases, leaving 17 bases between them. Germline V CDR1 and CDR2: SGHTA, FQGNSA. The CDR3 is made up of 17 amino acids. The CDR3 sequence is CASSLEARVGVGNTIYF. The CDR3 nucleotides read TGTGCCAGCAGCTTAGAGGCTCGAGTGGGGGTAGGAAACACCATATATTTT.

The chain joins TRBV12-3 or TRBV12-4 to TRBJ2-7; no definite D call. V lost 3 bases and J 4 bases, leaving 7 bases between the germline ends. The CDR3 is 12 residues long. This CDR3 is CASSFYRYEQYF. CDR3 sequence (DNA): TGTGCCAGCAGTTTCTATAGGTACGAGCAGTACTTC.

CDR3 protein: CASSSQTRLSSGYTF. In nucleotides, the CDR3 is TGTGCCAGTAGTAGCCAGACCCGACTGTCCAGTGGCTACACCTTC. This rearrangement joins TRBV19 to TRBJ1-2, with D uncertain. This CDR3 is built from 15 residues. Trimming removed 4 bases at V and 7 bases at J, with 19 bases between. The germline gives CDR1 LNHDA, CDR2 SQIVND (reference sequence).

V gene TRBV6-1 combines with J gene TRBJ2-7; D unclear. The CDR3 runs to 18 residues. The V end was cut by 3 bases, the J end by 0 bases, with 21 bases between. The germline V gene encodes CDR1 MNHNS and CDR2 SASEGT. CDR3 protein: CASSERPWVGDTSYEQYF. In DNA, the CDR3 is TGTGCCAGCAGTGAGCGGCCCTGGGTCGGAGATACCTCCTACGAGCAGTACTTC.

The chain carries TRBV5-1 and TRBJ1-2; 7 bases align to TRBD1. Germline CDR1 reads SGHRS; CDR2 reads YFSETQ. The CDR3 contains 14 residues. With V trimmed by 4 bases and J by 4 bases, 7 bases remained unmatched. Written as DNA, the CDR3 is TGCGCCAGCAGCCCGACGGGACAGACCTATGGCTACACCTTC. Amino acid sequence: CASSPTGQTYGYTF. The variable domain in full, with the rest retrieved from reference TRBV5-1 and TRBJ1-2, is KAGVTQTPRYLIKTRGQQVTLSCSPISGHRSVSWYQQTPGQGLQFLFEYFSETQRNKGNFPGRFSGRQFSNSRSEMNVSTLELGDSALYLCASSPTGQTYGYTFGSGTRLTVV.

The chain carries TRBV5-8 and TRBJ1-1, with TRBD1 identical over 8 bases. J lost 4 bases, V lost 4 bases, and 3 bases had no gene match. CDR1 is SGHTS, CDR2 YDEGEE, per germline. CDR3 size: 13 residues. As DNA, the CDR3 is TGTGCCAGCAGCCAACAGGGGGGCACTGAAGCTTTCTTT. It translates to CASSQQGGTEAFF.

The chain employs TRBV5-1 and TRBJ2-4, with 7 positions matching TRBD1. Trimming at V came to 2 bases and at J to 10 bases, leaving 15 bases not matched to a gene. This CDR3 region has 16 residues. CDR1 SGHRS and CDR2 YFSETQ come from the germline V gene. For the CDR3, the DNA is TGCGCCAGCAGCTTCACAGCGTACGGGACAGCAGGGATTCAGTACTTC. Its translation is CASSFTAYGTAGIQYF.

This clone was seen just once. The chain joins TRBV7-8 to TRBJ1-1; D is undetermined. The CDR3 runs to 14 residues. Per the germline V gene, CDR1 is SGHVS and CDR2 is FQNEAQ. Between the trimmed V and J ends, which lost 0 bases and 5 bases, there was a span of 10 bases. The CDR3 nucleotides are TGTGCCAGCAGCTTAGCCGGCGGGATAACTGAAGCTTTCTTT. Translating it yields CASSLAGGITEAFF. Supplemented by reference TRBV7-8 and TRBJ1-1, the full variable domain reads GAGVSQSPRYKVAKRGQDVALRCDPISGHVSLFWYQQALGQGPEFLTYFQNEAQLDKSGLPSDRFFAERPEGSVSTLKIQRTQQEDSAVYLCASSLAGGITEAFFGQGTRLTVV.

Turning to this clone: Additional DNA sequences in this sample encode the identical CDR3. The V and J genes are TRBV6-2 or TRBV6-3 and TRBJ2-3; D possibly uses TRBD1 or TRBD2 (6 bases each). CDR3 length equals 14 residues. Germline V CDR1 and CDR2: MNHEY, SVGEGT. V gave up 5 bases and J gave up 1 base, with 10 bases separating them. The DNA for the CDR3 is TGTGCCAGCAGTCTCGGGGGCGGCACAGATACGCAGTATTTT. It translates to CASSLGGGTDTQYF.

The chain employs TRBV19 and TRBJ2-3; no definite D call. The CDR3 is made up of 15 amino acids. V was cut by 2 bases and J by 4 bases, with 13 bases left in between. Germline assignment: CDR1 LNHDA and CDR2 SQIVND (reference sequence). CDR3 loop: CASSIRARNADTQYF. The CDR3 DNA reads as TGTGCCAGTAGTATAAGGGCTCGGAACGCAGATACGCAGTATTTT. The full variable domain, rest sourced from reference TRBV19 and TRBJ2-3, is DGGITQSPKYLFRKEGQNVTLSCEQNLNHDAMYWYRQDPGQGLRLIYYSQIVNDFQKGDIAEGYSVSREKKESFPLTVTSAQKNPTAFYLCASSIRARNADTQYFGPGTRLTVL.

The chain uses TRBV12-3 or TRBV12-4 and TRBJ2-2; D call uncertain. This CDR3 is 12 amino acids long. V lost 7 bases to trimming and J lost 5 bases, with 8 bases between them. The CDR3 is CASIWVTGELFF. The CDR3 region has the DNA TGTGCCAGCATCTGGGTAACCGGGGAGCTGTTTTTT.

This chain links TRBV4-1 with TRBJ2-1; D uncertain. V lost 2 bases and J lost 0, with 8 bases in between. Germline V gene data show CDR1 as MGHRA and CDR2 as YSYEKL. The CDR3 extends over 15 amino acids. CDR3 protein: CASSQRGSSYNEQFF. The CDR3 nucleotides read TGCGCCAGCAGCCAAAGAGGTAGCTCCTACAATGAGCAGTTCTTC.

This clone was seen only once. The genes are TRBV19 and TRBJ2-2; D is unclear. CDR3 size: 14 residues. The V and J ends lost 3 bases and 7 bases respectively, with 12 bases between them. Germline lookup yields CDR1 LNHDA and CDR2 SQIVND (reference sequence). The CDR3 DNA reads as TGTGCCAGTAGTATCGGTAGGGTCGGCGGGGAGCTGTTTTTT. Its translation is CASSIGRVGGELFF.

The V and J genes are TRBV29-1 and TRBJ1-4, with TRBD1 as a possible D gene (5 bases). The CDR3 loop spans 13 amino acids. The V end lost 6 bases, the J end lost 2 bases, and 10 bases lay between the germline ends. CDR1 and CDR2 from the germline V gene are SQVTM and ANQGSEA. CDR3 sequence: CSVAAGTNEKLFF. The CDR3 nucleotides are TGCAGCGTAGCGGCAGGGACTAATGAAAAACTGTTTTTT.

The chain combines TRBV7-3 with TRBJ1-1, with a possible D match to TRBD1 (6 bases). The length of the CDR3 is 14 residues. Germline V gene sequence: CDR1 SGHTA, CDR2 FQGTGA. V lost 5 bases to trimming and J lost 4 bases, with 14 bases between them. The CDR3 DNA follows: TGTGCCAGCAGCCCTGGGGGCTCGATCACTGAAGCTTTCTTT. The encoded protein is CASSPGGSITEAFF.